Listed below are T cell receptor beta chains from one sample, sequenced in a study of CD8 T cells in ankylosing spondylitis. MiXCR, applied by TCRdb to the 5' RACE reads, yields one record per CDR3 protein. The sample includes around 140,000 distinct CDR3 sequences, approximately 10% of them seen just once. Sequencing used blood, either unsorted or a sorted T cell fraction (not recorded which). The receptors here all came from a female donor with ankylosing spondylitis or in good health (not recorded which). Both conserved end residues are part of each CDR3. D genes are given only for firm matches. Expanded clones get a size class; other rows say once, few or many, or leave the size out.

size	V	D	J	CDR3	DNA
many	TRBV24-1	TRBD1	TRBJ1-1	CATSDNRGNTEAFF	TGTGCCACCAGTGATAACAGGGGGAACACTGAAGCTTTCTTT
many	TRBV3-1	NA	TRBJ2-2	CASSPTDPMTHTGELFF	TGTGCCAGCAGCCCTACGGACCCCATGACCCACACCGGGGAGCTGTTTTTT
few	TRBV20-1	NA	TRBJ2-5	CSVAGVAETQYF	TGCAGTGTAGCCGGTGTAGCAGAGACCCAGTACTTC
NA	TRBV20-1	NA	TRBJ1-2	CSARRGDWGRSSKGYTF	TGCAGTGCTAGACGGGGGGATTGGGGCCGCTCCTCGAAAGGCTACACCTTC
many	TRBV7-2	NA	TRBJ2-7	CASSLGAEQYF	TGTGCCAGCAGCTTAGGGGCCGAGCAGTACTTC
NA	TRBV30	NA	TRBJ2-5	CAWSPGTQETQYF	TGTGCCTGGAGTCCCGGGACTCAAGAGACCCAGTACTTC
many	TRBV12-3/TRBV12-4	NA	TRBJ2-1	CASSLGAVSYNEQFF	TGTGCCAGCAGTTTAGGGGCGGTCTCCTACAATGAGCAGTTCTTC
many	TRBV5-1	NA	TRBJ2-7	CASSLGGSLYEQYF	TGCGCCAGCAGCTTGGGAGGGAGCCTCTACGAGCAGTACTTC
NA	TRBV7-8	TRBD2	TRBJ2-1	CASSKLAGAYNEQFF	TGTGCCAGCAGCAAACTAGCGGGGGCCTACAATGAGCAGTTCTTC
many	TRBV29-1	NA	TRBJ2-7	CSASGGFYEQYF	TGCAGCGCCTCTGGGGGTTTCTACGAGCAGTACTTC
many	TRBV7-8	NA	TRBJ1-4	CASSLSGGGEKLFF	TGTGCCAGCAGCTTATCGGGGGGCGGTGAAAAACTGTTTTTT
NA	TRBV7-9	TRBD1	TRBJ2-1	CASSLSRGLLNEQFF	TGTGCCAGCAGCTTAAGCAGGGGGCTCCTCAATGAGCAGTTCTTC
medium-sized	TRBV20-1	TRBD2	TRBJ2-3	CSARGLAGGTDTQYF	TGCAGTGCTAGGGGACTAGCGGGGGGCACAGATACGCAGTATTTT
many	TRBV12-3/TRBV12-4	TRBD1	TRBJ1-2	CASSFDRGSGVLWGYTF	TGTGCCAGCAGTTTCGACAGGGGATCCGGGGTCCTATGGGGCTACACCTTC
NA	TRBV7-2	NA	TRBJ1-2	CASSLGALGNYGYTF	TGTGCCAGCAGCTTAGGGGCTCTAGGGAACTATGGCTACACCTTC
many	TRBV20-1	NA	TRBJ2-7	CSARDQRGLSYEQYF	TGCAGTGCTAGAGATCAGAGGGGGTTATCCTACGAGCAGTACTTC
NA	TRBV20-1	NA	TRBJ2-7	CSAAQGNEQYF	TGCAGTGCAGCTCAGGGTAACGAGCAGTACTTC
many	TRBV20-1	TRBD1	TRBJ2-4	CSARAGQGRDIQYF	TGCAGTGCTAGAGCCGGACAGGGCAGAGACATTCAGTACTTC
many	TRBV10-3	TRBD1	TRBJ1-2	CASNGQGYGYTF	TGTGCCAGCAACGGACAGGGCTATGGCTACACCTTC
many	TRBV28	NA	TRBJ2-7	CASSLSDTSYEQYF	TGTGCCAGCAGTTTATCGGACACATCCTACGAGCAGTACTTC
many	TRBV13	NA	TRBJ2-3	CASSLVPSQTDTQYF	TGTGCCAGCAGCTTAGTGCCCTCTCAGACAGATACGCAGTATTTT
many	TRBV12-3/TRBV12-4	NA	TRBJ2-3	CASSLGGSVDTQYF	TGTGCCAGCAGTTTAGGGGGAAGTGTGGATACGCAGTATTTT
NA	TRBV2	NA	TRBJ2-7	CASRSSSSWYEQYF	TGTGCCAGCAGGTCCTCGAGTAGCTGGTACGAGCAGTACTTC
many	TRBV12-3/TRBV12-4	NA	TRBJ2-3	CASSFGNSDTQYF	TGTGCCAGCAGTTTTGGGAATTCAGATACGCAGTATTTT
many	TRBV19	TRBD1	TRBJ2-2	CASSPGQVGGELFF	TGTGCCAGTAGTCCCGGACAGGTTGGCGGGGAGCTGTTTTTT
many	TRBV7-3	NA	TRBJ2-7	CASSQSQGVMAYEQYF	TGTGCCAGCAGCCAATCACAGGGTGTAATGGCTTACGAGCAGTACTTC
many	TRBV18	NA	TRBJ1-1	CASSPPAGRYTEAFF	TGTGCCAGCTCACCACCGGCAGGGAGGTACACTGAAGCTTTCTTT
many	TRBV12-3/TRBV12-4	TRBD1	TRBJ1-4	CASSFPGTAEKLFF	TGTGCCAGCAGTTTTCCCGGGACAGCTGAAAAACTGTTTTTT
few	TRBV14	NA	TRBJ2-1	CASSPGSRSRVYNEQFF	TGTGCCAGCAGCCCTGGGTCGCGCTCGCGGGTCTACAATGAGCAGTTCTTC
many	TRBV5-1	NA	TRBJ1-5	CASSLGTDSNQPQHF	TGCGCCAGCAGCTTGGGGACAGATAGCAATCAGCCCCAGCATTTT
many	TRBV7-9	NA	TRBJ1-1	CASSPGVGTFPEAFF	TGTGCCAGCAGCCCAGGAGTGGGGACCTTCCCTGAAGCTTTCTTT
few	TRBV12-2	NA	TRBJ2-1	CASRLVGTHCSYNEQFF	TGTGCAAGTCGCTTAGTAGGGACACACTGCTCCTACAATGAGCAGTTCTTC
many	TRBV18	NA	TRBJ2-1	CASSPGDGWDEQFF	TGTGCCAGCTCACCCGGAGACGGATGGGATGAGCAGTTCTTC
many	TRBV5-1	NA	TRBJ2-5	CASSLGGIQETQYF	TGCGCCAGCAGCTTGGGCGGAATCCAAGAGACCCAGTACTTC
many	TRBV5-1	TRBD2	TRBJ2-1	CASSYTGTSGYNEQFF	TGCGCCAGCAGCTACACCGGGACTAGCGGATACAATGAGCAGTTCTTC
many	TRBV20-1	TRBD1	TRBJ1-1	CSARAPGTGRTEAFF	TGCAGTGCTAGAGCCCCAGGGACAGGGCGAACTGAAGCTTTCTTT
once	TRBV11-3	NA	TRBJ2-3	CVSSLVGRTPDTQYF	TGTGTCAGCAGCTTAGTCGGACGGACTCCAGATACGCAGTATTTT
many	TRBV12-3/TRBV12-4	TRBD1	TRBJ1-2	CASSEQGSPTYGYTF	TGTGCCAGCAGTGAACAGGGGTCCCCTACCTATGGCTACACCTTC
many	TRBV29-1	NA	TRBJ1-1	CIVLEPVVTEAFF	TGCATCGTTTTGGAGCCGGTGGTCACTGAAGCTTTCTTT
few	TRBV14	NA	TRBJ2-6	CASSQSGLSGANVLTF	TGTGCCAGCAGCCAATCGGGACTCTCTGGGGCCAACGTCCTGACTTTC
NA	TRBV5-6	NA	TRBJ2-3	CASSLKVRLTDTQYF	TGTGCCAGCAGCTTGAAGGTGCGGCTCACAGATACGCAGTATTTT
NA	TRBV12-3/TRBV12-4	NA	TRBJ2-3	CASSSRLVTDTQYF	TGTGCCAGCAGTTCAAGACTCGTCACAGATACGCAGTATTTT
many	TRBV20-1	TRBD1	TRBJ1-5	CSARDRRGGPIQPQHF	TGCAGTGCCCGGGACAGACGGGGAGGGCCTATTCAGCCCCAGCATTTT
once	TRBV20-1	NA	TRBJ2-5	CSFRGEAPGSSETQYF	TGCAGCTTTAGAGGCGAGGCACCAGGCTCGAGTGAGACCCAGTACTTC
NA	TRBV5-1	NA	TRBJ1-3	CASSSESGNTIYF	TGCGCCAGCAGCTCTGAATCCGGAAACACCATATATTTT
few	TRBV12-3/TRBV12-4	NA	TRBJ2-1	CASSLFYNEQFF	TGTGCCAGCAGTTTATTCTACAATGAGCAGTTCTTC
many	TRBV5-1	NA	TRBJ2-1	CASNSDSYNEQFF	TGCGCCAGCAACAGCGACAGCTACAATGAGCAGTTCTTC
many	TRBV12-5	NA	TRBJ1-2	CASGSRDGANYGYTF	TGTGCTAGTGGTTCTCGGGACGGAGCTAACTATGGCTACACCTTC
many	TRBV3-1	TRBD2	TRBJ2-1	CASSQDGRGSSYNEQFF	TGTGCCAGCAGCCAAGATGGGCGGGGGAGCTCCTACAATGAGCAGTTCTTC